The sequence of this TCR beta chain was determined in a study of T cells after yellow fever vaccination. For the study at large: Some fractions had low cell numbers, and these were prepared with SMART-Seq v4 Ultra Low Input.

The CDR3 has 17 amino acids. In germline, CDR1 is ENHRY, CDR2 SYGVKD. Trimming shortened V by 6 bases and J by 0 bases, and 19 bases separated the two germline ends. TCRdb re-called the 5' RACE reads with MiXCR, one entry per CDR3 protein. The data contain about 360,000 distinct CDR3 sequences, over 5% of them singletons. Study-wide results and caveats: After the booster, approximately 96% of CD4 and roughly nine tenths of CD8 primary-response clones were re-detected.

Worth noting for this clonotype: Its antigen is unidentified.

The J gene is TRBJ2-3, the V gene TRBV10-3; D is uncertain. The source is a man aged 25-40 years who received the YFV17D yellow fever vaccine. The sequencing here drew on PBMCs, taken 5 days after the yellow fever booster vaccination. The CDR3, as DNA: TGTGCCATCAGGATGGCCCGCACACTTACTAGCACAGATACGCAGTATTTT. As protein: CAIRMARTLTSTDTQYF.